This T cell receptor (beta chain) was sequenced in a study of identical twins. Notes on this clonotype: Its antigen is unidentified. An end of the junction does not agree with germline; a read error may underlie this.

Whole-study results and caveats: Findings depended on cross-sectional statistics rather than tracking the same donors.

The CDR3 runs to 14 residues. Template switching added a universal primer binding site, and final cDNA carried unique molecular identifiers. TCRdb ran MiXCR on the 5' RACE reads and lists one entry per CDR3 protein. The sample gives 750,000 to 950,000 distinct CDR3 sequences, roughly an eighth of which show up once; about 1.5% is in the top ten. These data were also filed under a second study, of yellow fever vaccine responses in identical twins.

Input material: PBMCs. The clonotype originates from a woman aged 18-30 years in good health. The chain is built from TRBV12-3 or TRBV12-4 and TRBJ1-2; D may be TRBD1 (5 bases). The CDR3 coding sequence is TGTGCCAGCAGGGGGACTGGGACCGGCTATGGCTACACTTTC. It encodes CASRGTGTGYGYTF.